The 10 T cell receptor beta chains in this list originate from one sample, sequenced in a study. The sorted Tregs were CD4+CD25+CD127-/low cells. TCRdb ran MiXCR on the 5' RACE reads and lists one entry per CDR3 protein. The sample shows 50,000 to 70,000 distinct CDR3 sequences, less than 25% of them seen only once. Sample: tumor-infiltrating Tregs sorted from the breast tumor. The receptors shown here come from a female donor with breast cancer.

This chain connects TRBV28 to TRBJ2-7; 10 bases line up with TRBD2. CDR1 is MDHEN, CDR2 SYDVKM, per germline. V lost 3 bases to trimming and J lost 0 bases; unmatched junction nucleotides: 5. This CDR3 has 16 residues. Here the CDR3 DNA reads TGTGCCAGCAGTTTCCCGACTAGCGGGTACTCCTACGAGCAGTACTTC. This codes for CASSFPTSGYSYEQYF.

A word on this clonotype: A read error may account for a junction end that differs from germline. V gene TRBV7-7 combines with J gene TRBJ2-2, with D perhaps TRBD1 or TRBD2 (5 bases each). In germline, CDR1 is SSHAT, CDR2 FNYEAQ (reference sequence). The CDR3 has 14 amino acids. Here the CDR3 DNA reads TGTGCTAGCAGCTTAGCCGGGGCCACCGGGGAGCTGTTTTTT. This gives the protein CASSLAGATGELFF.

The chain employs TRBV5-1 and TRBJ2-6; TRBD1 or TRBD2 may be the D gene (5 bases each). Germline CDR1 and CDR2: SGHRS and YFSETQ. V lost 7 bases, J lost 0 bases, and 20 bases lay in between. This CDR3 region has 18 residues. This CDR3 reads CASSREEGLFSGANVLTF. For the CDR3, the DNA is TGCGCCAGCTCTCGCGAAGAGGGGCTATTCTCTGGGGCCAACGTCCTGACTTTC.

The chain recombines TRBV29-1 with TRBJ1-1, with unresolved D. The V end was cut by 6 bases, the J end by 5 bases, with 13 bases between. From germline, CDR1 is SQVTM and CDR2 ANQGSEA. CDR3 size: 12 residues. The chain's CDR3 is CSVDESRTEAFF. In DNA, the CDR3 is TGCAGCGTGGACGAGAGTCGAACTGAAGCTTTCTTT.

The chain couples TRBV28 to TRBJ1-1, with D tentatively TRBD1 (5 bases). Germline V gene lookup returns CDR1 MDHEN and CDR2 SYDVKM. V was clipped by 6 bases and J by 5 bases, with 25 bases between them. The CDR3 length is 17 residues. The CDR3 sequence: CASSPSRWGRAETEAFF. The DNA of the CDR3 is TGTGCCAGCAGCCCCTCTCGTTGGGGCAGGGCGGAAACTGAAGCTTTCTTT.

On this clonotype: One junction end disagrees with the germline gene, perhaps due to a read error. The V call is TRBV5-6, the J call TRBJ1-6; D is undetermined. The CDR3 has 16 amino acids. Germline V gene data show CDR1 as SGHDT and CDR2 as YYEEEE. CDR3 residues: CARSSTLTQANSPLHF. The CDR3 coding sequence is TGTGCCAGAAGCTCCACCCTGACGCAGGCAAATTCACCCCTCCACTTT.

This clonotype has a handful of counts. V usage is TRBV6-5 and J usage is TRBJ2-2, with D perhaps assigned TRBD1 or TRBD2 (6 bases each). V dropped 5 bases and J dropped 7 bases, with 23 bases sitting between them. The CDR3 runs to 17 residues. Looked up from germline, CDR1 is MNHEY and CDR2 is SVGAGI. This chain's CDR3 is CASSPLGFRGPDGELFF. Written as DNA, the CDR3 is TGTGCCAGCAGTCCTCTTGGGTTCCGGGGGCCGGACGGGGAGCTGTTTTTT.

As for this clonotype: Its ends do not fully match the called genes, so a read error is possible. This chain links TRBV7-6 with TRBJ2-1; 8 bases agree with TRBD2. This CDR3 has 15 residues. Looked up from germline, CDR1 is SGHVS and CDR2 is FNYEAQ. The chain's CDR3 is CARSLAGHSYNEQFF. DNA for the CDR3: TGTGCCCGCAGCTTAGCGGGACACTCCTACAATGAGCAGTTCTTC. Supplemented by reference TRBV7-6 and TRBJ2-1, the full variable domain reads GAGVSQSPRYKVTKRGQDVALRCDPISGHVSLYWYRQALGQGPEFLTYFNYEAQQDKSGLPNDRFSAERPEGSISTLTIQRTEQRDSAMYRCARSLAGHSYNEQFFGPGTRLTVL.

The genes are TRBV5-7 and TRBJ2-3; D is unresolved. TRBV5-7 is an ORF for which the function is uncertain. Trimming stripped 0 bases from V and 6 bases from J, with 8 bases between. The CDR3 totals 13 residues. CDR3 in amino acids: CASSLDLIDTQYF. Written as DNA, the CDR3 is TGTGCCAGCAGCTTGGACCTGATCGATACGCAGTATTTT.

A remark on this clonotype: This could be a read error, since a much larger clone is one nucleotide away. The missing conserved phenylalanine or tryptophan at the end of this CDR3 makes a read error likely. The V gene is TRBV18, the J gene TRBJ2-5; TRBD1 or TRBD2 may be the D gene (5 bases each). The CDR3 is 13 residues long. The V end was cut by 3 bases, the J end by 1 base, with 6 bases between. CDR1 is KGHSH and CDR2 is LQKENI in the germline V gene. CDR3 sequence: CASSPRGQETQYC. The CDR3 DNA follows: TGTGCCAGCTCACCGAGGGGCCAAGAGACCCAGTACTGC.